This T cell receptor (beta chain) was identified in a study of T cell repertoires in cytomegalovirus infection. Study overall: Both a matching HLA type and CMV infection were indicated by public TCR beta signatures. Study-level points and caveats: HLA-C-restricted TCR beta clonotypes specific for CMV led the ex vivo response.

This clonotype was found many times. Its antigen remains unknown. Trimming took 1 base from V and 5 from J, leaving 12 bases between them. This CDR3 has 15 amino acids. Using its own MiXCR run on the reads, TCRdb lists one record per CDR3 protein. This table holds about 680,000 distinct CDR3 sequences, 20% to 25% found once. This TCR was sampled from a human donor in good health (CMV status not recorded). Some clones in this sample may be carry-over from other donors' samples. Sequenced: CD8+ T cells from PBMCs. This rearrangement joins TRBV12-3 or TRBV12-4 to TRBJ2-1; D is ambiguous. CDR3 sequence reads: CASSLEWVPNNEQFF. DNA for the CDR3: TGTGCCAGCAGTTTAGAATGGGTTCCCAACAATGAGCAGTTCTTC.